These 17 T cell receptor beta chains were all obtained from the same sample, sequenced in a study of cytomegalovirus exposure and HLA in healthy donors. Produced via immunoSEQ multiplex PCR; TCRdb's table is partial and in-frame only. Of 70,000 to 80,000 clones in the sample, around 94% were seen once. Sequenced material: PBMCs. Receptor source: a woman under 30 in good health and CMV-seropositive.

V gene TRBV7-2 combines with J gene TRBJ2-7; D is unclear. Looked up from germline, CDR1 is SGHTA and CDR2 is FQGNSA. The CDR3 extends over 13 amino acids. V shed 2 bases and J shed 4 bases, with 9 bases lying between them. CDR3 sequence (DNA): TGTGCCAGCAGCTTACAGGATCATTACGAGCAGTACTTC. This gives the protein CASSLQDHYEQYF.

This chain connects TRBV4-1 to TRBJ1-2; 7 nucleotides align to TRBD1. The V and J ends lost 4 bases and 8 bases, in that order; junction bases with no gene match: 4. The length of the CDR3 is 12 residues. Germline V gives CDR1 MGHRA, CDR2 YSYEKL. CDR3 nucleotides: TGCGCCAGCAGCCTAGACAGGGTAGGCTACACCTTC. Its protein product is CASSLDRVGYTF.

The chain recombines TRBV13 with TRBJ2-4; 7 bases are a match to TRBD2. The germline CDR1 and CDR2 sequences are PRHDT and FYEKMQ (reference sequence). The V and J ends lost 0 bases and 7 bases, in that order; junction bases with no gene match: 6. This CDR3 is built from 15 residues. The CDR3 DNA reads TGTGCCAGCAGCTTAGGGGCGGGAGCTTATAACATTCAGTACTTC. The encoded protein is CASSLGAGAYNIQYF.

This chain joins TRBV14 and TRBJ1-1; D remains unclear. V was shortened by 3 bases and J by 8 bases, with 7 bases between the two germline ends. The CDR3 is 11 amino acids. Germline V lookup: CDR1 SGHDN, CDR2 FVKESK. The CDR3 DNA reads TGTGCCAGCAGCCAGTTTAAAGAAGCTTTCTTT. Protein: CASSQFKEAFF.

The chain is built from TRBV5-1 and TRBJ2-2; D may be TRBD1 (6 bases). The CDR3 length is 15 residues. CDR1 is SGHRS, CDR2 YFSETQ, per germline. V was trimmed by 3 bases and J by 4 bases, leaving 13 bases between them. DNA for the CDR3: TGCGCCAGCAGCTCAACGACAGGCCCCACCGGGGAGCTGTTTTTT. It specifies CASSSTTGPTGELFF.

This CDR3 reads CASSFGTGGTGELFF. In DNA, the CDR3 is TGTGCCAGCAGCTTTGGGACAGGGGGCACCGGGGAGCTGTTTTTT. J is TRBJ2-2 and V is TRBV7-3, with 11 nucleotides matching TRBD1. The J segment lost 4 bases and the V segment lost 3 bases, leaving 1 base of the junction unmatched. This CDR3 is built from 15 residues. Germline CDR1 reads SGHTA; CDR2 reads FQGTGA.

V gene TRBV15 combines with J gene TRBJ2-7; maybe TRBD2 (7 bases). The CDR3 has 16 amino acids. The V end lost 0 bases, the J end lost 1 base, and 13 bases lay between the germline ends. Germline lookup yields CDR1 LNHNV and CDR2 YYDKDF (reference sequence). Here the CDR3 reads CATSRDRRGPSYEQYF. Here the CDR3 DNA reads TGTGCCACCAGCAGAGATAGGCGGGGGCCATCCTACGAGCAGTACTTC.

The chain uses TRBV9 and TRBJ1-1; D is uncertain. CDR3 length: 14 amino acids. The germline V gene has CDR1 SGDLS and CDR2 YYNGEE. Trimming pared 1 base from V and 0 bases from J, leaving 7 bases between. The CDR3 region has the DNA TGTGCCAGCAGCGTACAGGCGATGAACACTGAAGCTTTCTTT. This translates into CASSVQAMNTEAFF.

CDR3 nucleotides: TGCGCCAGCGGGGACAGGGGAGGCGATACGCAGTATTTT. It specifies CASGDRGGDTQYF. V and J are TRBV10-2 and TRBJ2-3, with 10 bases matching TRBD1. This CDR3 is 13 amino acids long. Looked up from germline, CDR1 is WSHSY and CDR2 is SAAADI. Germline trimming cut 8 bases from V and 6 bases from J; bases unmatched to any gene: 5.

This clone was counted a single time. The rearrangement links TRBV11-3 to TRBJ2-3, with D possibly matching TRBD2 (5 bases). Between the trimmed V and J ends, which lost 5 bases and 4 bases, there was a span of 13 bases. CDR3 length: 14 residues. CDR1 and CDR2 from the germline V gene are SGHNT and YENEEA. Written as DNA, the CDR3 is TGTGCCAGCAGCCCTAGCCCTAGGTCAGATACGCAGTATTTT. This translates into CASSPSPRSDTQYF.

The V gene is TRBV5-1, the J gene TRBJ2-7; unclear D gene. V lost 2 bases and J 3 bases, leaving 12 bases between the germline ends. There are 14 residues in the CDR3. Germline CDR1 and CDR2: SGHRS and YFSETQ. CDR3 loop: CASSLSPRVYEQYF. As DNA, the CDR3 is TGCGCCAGCAGCTTATCCCCCCGGGTCTACGAGCAGTACTTC.

This clone occurred once. The chain recombines TRBV28 with TRBJ2-1; 9 bases fit TRBD1. V trimming: 6 bases; J trimming: 7 bases; junction bases outside the gene matches: 13. The length of the CDR3 is 16 residues. Germline lookup yields CDR1 MDHEN and CDR2 SYDVKM. CDR3 region: CASSLTPGQGNNEQFF. CDR3 in DNA: TGTGCCAGCAGCCTAACCCCGGGACAGGGAAATAATGAGCAGTTCTTC.

This rearrangement joins TRBV4-2 to TRBJ2-1, with D hard to call. The V gene lost 0 bases and the J gene lost 4 bases, with 7 bases spanning the gap. The CDR3 is made up of 14 amino acids. Germline CDR1 reads LGHNA; CDR2 reads YNFKEQ. This CDR3 is CASSQDGLYNEQFF. CDR3 in DNA: TGTGCCAGCAGCCAAGATGGGCTATACAATGAGCAGTTCTTC.

The genes are TRBV5-8 and TRBJ2-7, with TRBD2 matching 12 bases. The V gene end was trimmed by 6 bases and the J gene end by 7 bases; junction bases not matched to a gene: 14. This CDR3 is built from 16 residues. CDR1 SGHTS and CDR2 YDEGEE come from the germline V gene. Written as DNA, the CDR3 is TGTGCCAGCAAGCGCCTAAGACTAGCGGGAGCGAATGAGCAGTACTTC. Encoded protein: CASKRLRLAGANEQYF.

In this sample, this clone turned up once. The chain uses TRBV5-6 and TRBJ2-1; 9 nucleotides line up with TRBD2. CDR1 is SGHDT and CDR2 is YYEEEE in the germline V gene. This CDR3 has 18 residues. Germline trimming cut 4 bases from V and 0 bases from J; bases unmatched to any gene: 11. The CDR3 loop is CASSGESGRMSSYNEQFF. The CDR3 nucleotides are TGTGCCAGCAGCGGCGAGAGCGGGAGGATGAGCTCCTACAATGAGCAGTTCTTC. Together with reference TRBV5-6 and TRBJ2-1, the CDR3 gives the full variable domain: DAGVTQSPTHLIKTRGQQVTLRCSPKSGHDTVSWYQQALGQGPQFIFQYYEEEERQRGNFPDRFSGHQFPNYSSELNVNALLLGDSALYLCASSGESGRMSSYNEQFFGPGTRLTVL.

The chain joins TRBV4-2 to TRBJ1-4; TRBD1 matches 8 bases. V shed 4 bases and J 4 bases; nucleotides not matched to a gene: 2. The CDR3 has 14 amino acids. CDR1 and CDR2 from the germline V gene are LGHNA and YNFKEQ. The CDR3 loop reads CASSRTGYNEKLFF. DNA for the CDR3: TGTGCCAGCAGCCGGACAGGGTATAATGAAAAACTGTTTTTT.

The CDR3 DNA follows: TGTGCCAGTAAGGGACAGGTTGGAAACACCATATATTTT. Translated, it gives CASKGQVGNTIYF. V usage is TRBV2 and J usage is TRBJ1-3; 8 bases align to TRBD1. V was pared by 9 bases and J by 3 bases, with 4 bases of the junction left unmatched. The CDR3 is made up of 13 amino acids. The germline CDR1 and CDR2 sequences are SNHLY and FYNNEI.